The clone carrying this T cell receptor beta chain was counted ten times or more. The data originate from a study of T cells in Graves' hyperthyroidism and ophthalmopathy. Researchers took RNA transcripts and amplified the TCR beta CDR3 regions from them. The HTBI primer set drove a first-round RT-PCR of the TCR CDR3. MiXCR was run by TCRdb on the multiplex PCR reads, yielding one entry per CDR3 protein. The table records hundreds of thousands of distinct CDR3 sequences, 38% of them present only once. The germline gives CDR1 MGHDK, CDR2 SYGVNS. Between the trimmed V and J ends, which lost 8 bases and 0 bases, there was a span of 8 bases. The length of the CDR3 is 14 residues.

Sequencing was carried out using blood. V gene TRBV25-1 combines with J gene TRBJ1-6; D is unclear. The receptor was isolated from a man aged 18 to 30 with Graves' hyperthyroidism. The CDR3 DNA sequence: TGTGCCAGCCAAACCGGCTCCTATAATTCACCCCTCCACTTT. This encodes CASQTGSYNSPLHF.